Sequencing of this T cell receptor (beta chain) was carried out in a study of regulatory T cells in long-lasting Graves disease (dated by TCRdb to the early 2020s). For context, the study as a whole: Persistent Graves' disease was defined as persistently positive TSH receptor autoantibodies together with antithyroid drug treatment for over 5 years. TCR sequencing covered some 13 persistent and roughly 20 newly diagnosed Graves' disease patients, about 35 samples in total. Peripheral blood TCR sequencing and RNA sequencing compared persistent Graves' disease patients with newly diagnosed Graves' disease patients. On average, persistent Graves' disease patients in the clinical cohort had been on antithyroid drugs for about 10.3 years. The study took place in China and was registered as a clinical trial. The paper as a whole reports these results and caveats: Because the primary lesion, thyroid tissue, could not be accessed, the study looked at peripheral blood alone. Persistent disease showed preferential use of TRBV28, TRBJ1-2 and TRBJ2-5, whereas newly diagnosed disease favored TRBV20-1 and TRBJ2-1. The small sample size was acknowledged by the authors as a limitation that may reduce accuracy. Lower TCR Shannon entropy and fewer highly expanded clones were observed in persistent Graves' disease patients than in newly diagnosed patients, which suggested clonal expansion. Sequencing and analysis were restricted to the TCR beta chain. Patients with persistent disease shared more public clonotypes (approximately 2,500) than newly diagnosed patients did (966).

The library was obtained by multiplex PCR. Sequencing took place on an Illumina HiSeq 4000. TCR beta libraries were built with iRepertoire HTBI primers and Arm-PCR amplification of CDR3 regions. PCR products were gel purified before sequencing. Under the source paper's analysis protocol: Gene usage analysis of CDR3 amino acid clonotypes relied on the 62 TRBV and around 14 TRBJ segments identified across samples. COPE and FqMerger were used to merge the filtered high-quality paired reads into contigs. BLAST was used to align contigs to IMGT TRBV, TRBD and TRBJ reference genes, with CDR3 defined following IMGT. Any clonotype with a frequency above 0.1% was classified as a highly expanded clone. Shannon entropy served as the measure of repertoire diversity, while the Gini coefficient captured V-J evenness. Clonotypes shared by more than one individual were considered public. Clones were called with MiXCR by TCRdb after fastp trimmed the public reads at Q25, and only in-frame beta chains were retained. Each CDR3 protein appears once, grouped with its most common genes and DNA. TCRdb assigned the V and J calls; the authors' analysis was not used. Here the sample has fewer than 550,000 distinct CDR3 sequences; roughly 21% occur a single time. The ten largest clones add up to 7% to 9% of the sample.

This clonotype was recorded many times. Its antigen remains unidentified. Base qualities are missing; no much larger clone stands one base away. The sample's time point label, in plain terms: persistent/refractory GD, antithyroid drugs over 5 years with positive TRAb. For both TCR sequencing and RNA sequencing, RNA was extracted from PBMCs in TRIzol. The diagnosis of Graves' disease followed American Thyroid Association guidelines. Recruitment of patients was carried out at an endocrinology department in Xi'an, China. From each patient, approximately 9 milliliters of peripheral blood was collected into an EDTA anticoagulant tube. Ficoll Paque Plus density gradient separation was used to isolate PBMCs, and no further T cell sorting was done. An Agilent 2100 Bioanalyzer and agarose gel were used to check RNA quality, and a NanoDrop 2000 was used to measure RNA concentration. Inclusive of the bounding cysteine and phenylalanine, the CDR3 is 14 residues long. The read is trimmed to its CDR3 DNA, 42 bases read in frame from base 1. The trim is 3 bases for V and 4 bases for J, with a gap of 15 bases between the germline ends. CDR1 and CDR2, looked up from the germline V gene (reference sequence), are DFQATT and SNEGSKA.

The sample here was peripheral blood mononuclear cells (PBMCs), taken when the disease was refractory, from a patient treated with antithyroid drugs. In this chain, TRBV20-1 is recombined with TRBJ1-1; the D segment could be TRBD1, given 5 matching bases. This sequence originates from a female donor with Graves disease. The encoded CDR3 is CSASVGGSSTEAFF. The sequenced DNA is TGCAGTGCTAGTGTCGGGGGTTCGAGCACTGAAGCTTTCTTT.